Listed below are T cell receptor beta chains from one sample, sequenced in a study of shared clonotypes between healthy human individuals. Clones were read by immunoSEQ multiplex PCR, and TCRdb kept only the in-frame ones, dropping some. The sample lists about 2.4 million clones, 93% seen once, with 0.36% in the top ten. The sequencing sample was made of naive CD4+ T cells from PBMCs. The receptors were sampled from a man younger than 35 in good health. Some clones in this sample may be carry-over from other donors' samples. The CDR3 runs from the conserved cysteine through the conserved F or W. The order of the fields is CDR3 DNA, CDR3 protein, D gene, V gene, clone size, J gene. The D gene is left open where the match is weak. Clone size appears in some rows only: once, few, many, or a class for an expanded clone.

cdr3_nt: TGCGCCAGCAGCCCCCAAAGCGGTAGCTCCTACAATGAGCAGTTCTTC
cdr3_aa: CASSPQSGSSYNEQFF
d_call: .
v_call: TRBV5-1
clone_size: .
j_call: TRBJ2-1

cdr3_nt: TGTGCCAGCAGTCTAGCGGGAACGACCTACAATGAGCAGTTCTTC
cdr3_aa: CASSLAGTTYNEQFF
d_call: TRBD2
v_call: TRBV9
clone_size: .
j_call: TRBJ2-1

cdr3_nt: TGTGCCAGTAGTATTCGAGAGACCCAGTACTTC
cdr3_aa: CASSIRETQYF
d_call: .
v_call: TRBV19
clone_size: .
j_call: TRBJ2-5

cdr3_nt: TGTGCCAGCAGCGTAGGGGCGCTCGGGACTGAAGCTTTCTTT
cdr3_aa: CASSVGALGTEAFF
d_call: .
v_call: TRBV9
clone_size: few
j_call: TRBJ1-1

cdr3_nt: TGTGCCAGTAGCGGACTAGCGGGCTCCTCCTACAATGAGCAGTTCTTC
cdr3_aa: CASSGLAGSSYNEQFF
d_call: TRBD2
v_call: TRBV19
clone_size: .
j_call: TRBJ2-1

cdr3_nt: TGCGCCAGCAGCCAAGATCTCGCCGGGGCCTACGAGCAGTACTTC
cdr3_aa: CASSQDLAGAYEQYF
d_call: .
v_call: TRBV4-1
clone_size: .
j_call: TRBJ2-7

cdr3_nt: TGCAGCGTTGAGCAGGGGTTTGGGCAGCCCCAGCATTTT
cdr3_aa: CSVEQGFGQPQHF
d_call: .
v_call: TRBV29-1
clone_size: .
j_call: TRBJ1-5

cdr3_nt: TGTGCCAGCAGCGTAGCTGGGACTAGCGGGATGGATACGCAGTATTTT
cdr3_aa: CASSVAGTSGMDTQYF
d_call: TRBD2
v_call: TRBV9
clone_size: .
j_call: TRBJ2-3

cdr3_nt: TGTGCCAGCAGTGAAGCGTCAGGGGGCCCCTACGAGCAGTACTTC
cdr3_aa: CASSEASGGPYEQYF
d_call: TRBD1
v_call: TRBV6-1
clone_size: .
j_call: TRBJ2-7

cdr3_nt: TGCGCCAGCAGCCAGCGGGAATCTAGCACAGATACGCAGTATTTT
cdr3_aa: CASSQRESSTDTQYF
d_call: .
v_call: TRBV4-1
clone_size: .
j_call: TRBJ2-3

cdr3_nt: TGTGCCAGCAGCCTACTCTCTCCCACTAGCACAGATACGCAGTATTTT
cdr3_aa: CASSLLSPTSTDTQYF
d_call: .
v_call: TRBV7-3
clone_size: .
j_call: TRBJ2-3

cdr3_nt: TGTGCCAGCAGGGGCCCAAATCAGCCCCAGCATTTT
cdr3_aa: CASRGPNQPQHF
d_call: .
v_call: TRBV28
clone_size: .
j_call: TRBJ1-5

cdr3_nt: TGTGCCAGCAGCTTATCCAGGACTGAGGACACTGAAGCTTTCTTT
cdr3_aa: CASSLSRTEDTEAFF
d_call: .
v_call: TRBV11-1
clone_size: .
j_call: TRBJ1-1

cdr3_nt: TGTGCCAGCAGCACGAAGGCATGGGGGGAGCTGTTTTTT
cdr3_aa: CASSTKAWGELFF
d_call: .
v_call: TRBV9
clone_size: .
j_call: TRBJ2-2

cdr3_nt: TGCAGCGTCGGTCGGGACAGGGGGGCAAATGAGCAGTTCTTC
cdr3_aa: CSVGRDRGANEQFF
d_call: TRBD1
v_call: TRBV29-1
clone_size: .
j_call: TRBJ2-1

cdr3_nt: TGTGCCAGCAACTCCCCTGAGCACTATGGCTACACCTTC
cdr3_aa: CASNSPEHYGYTF
d_call: .
v_call: TRBV9
clone_size: .
j_call: TRBJ1-2

cdr3_nt: TGTGCCAGCAGCAGGGACAACTATGAGCAGTTCTTC
cdr3_aa: CASSRDNYEQFF
d_call: .
v_call: TRBV5-4
clone_size: .
j_call: TRBJ2-1

cdr3_nt: TGTGCCAGCAGCTTCTCGGTAGCGAGCAGCCCGGCAACAGATACGCAGTATTTT
cdr3_aa: CASSFSVASSPATDTQYF
d_call: .
v_call: TRBV7-2
clone_size: .
j_call: TRBJ2-3

cdr3_nt: TGTGCCAGTTCCGGAAAGAGAGCGGGAGCCAACCTTAAACCCTACGAGCAGTACTTC
cdr3_aa: CASSGKRAGANLKPYEQYF
d_call: TRBD2
v_call: TRBV19
clone_size: once
j_call: TRBJ2-7

cdr3_nt: TGTGCCAGCAGTCGGGGACCGTCCGGGCCGATCACAGATACGCAGTATTTT
cdr3_aa: CASSRGPSGPITDTQYF
d_call: .
v_call: TRBV28
clone_size: .
j_call: TRBJ2-3

cdr3_nt: TGTGCCAGCAGTGCAGGGTCGAAGAATTCACCCCTCCACTTT
cdr3_aa: CASSAGSKNSPLHF
d_call: .
v_call: TRBV2
clone_size: once
j_call: TRBJ1-6

cdr3_nt: TGTGCCAGCAGTTTTGGCAGCTACAATGAGCAGTTCTTC
cdr3_aa: CASSFGSYNEQFF
d_call: .
v_call: TRBV28
clone_size: .
j_call: TRBJ2-1

cdr3_nt: TGTGCCAGCAGCCCGCGGGACGGGATTATGTGGGCCAAAAACATTCAGTACTTC
cdr3_aa: CASSPRDGIMWAKNIQYF
d_call: .
v_call: TRBV9
clone_size: .
j_call: TRBJ2-4

cdr3_nt: TGTGCCAGCAGTGAAGAGGGACGTTTAGGGGAAAAACTGTTTTTT
cdr3_aa: CASSEEGRLGEKLFF
d_call: .
v_call: TRBV25-1
clone_size: once
j_call: TRBJ1-4

cdr3_nt: TGTGCCAGCTCTCCTGGACAGACTGAAGCTTTCTTT
cdr3_aa: CASSPGQTEAFF
d_call: .
v_call: TRBV18
clone_size: .
j_call: TRBJ1-1

cdr3_nt: TGTGCCAGCAGTGAACTAGCGGGAGCCCACGAGCAGTACTTC
cdr3_aa: CASSELAGAHEQYF
d_call: TRBD2
v_call: TRBV27
clone_size: .
j_call: TRBJ2-7

cdr3_nt: TGCGCCAGCAGCACGGACGTGGAGGGAGCGCCAGATACGCAGTATTTT
cdr3_aa: CASSTDVEGAPDTQYF
d_call: .
v_call: TRBV5-1
clone_size: .
j_call: TRBJ2-3

cdr3_nt: TGTGCCAGCAGCCGGGGGAACGGCGCAGGGCTTCAAGAGACCCAGTACTTC
cdr3_aa: CASSRGNGAGLQETQYF
d_call: .
v_call: TRBV11-3
clone_size: .
j_call: TRBJ2-5

cdr3_nt: TGCGCCAGCAGCCATGAGCACGCTTCCTACAATGAGCAGTTCTTC
cdr3_aa: CASSHEHASYNEQFF
d_call: .
v_call: TRBV4-1
clone_size: .
j_call: TRBJ2-1

cdr3_nt: TGTGCCAGCAGTTATCATCCAGGGACCCCCTACGAGCAGTACTTC
cdr3_aa: CASSYHPGTPYEQYF
d_call: .
v_call: TRBV6-5
clone_size: .
j_call: TRBJ2-7

cdr3_nt: TGTGCCAGCAGCTCCGCCCGGGACTTGGTGAACAATGAGCAGTTCTTC
cdr3_aa: CASSSARDLVNNEQFF
d_call: .
v_call: TRBV7-2
clone_size: .
j_call: TRBJ2-1

cdr3_nt: TGTGCCAGCAGTCTAGCGGGGGCCTACGAGCAGTACTTC
cdr3_aa: CASSLAGAYEQYF
d_call: TRBD2
v_call: TRBV28
clone_size: .
j_call: TRBJ2-7

cdr3_nt: TGTGCCAGCAGAGGACAGGGGGCTATACAAGAGACCCAGTACTTC
cdr3_aa: CASRGQGAIQETQYF
d_call: TRBD1
v_call: TRBV2
clone_size: .
j_call: TRBJ2-5

cdr3_nt: TGTGCCAGCAGCGCGCGGGACGGTAACACCGGGGAGCTGTTTTTT
cdr3_aa: CASSARDGNTGELFF
d_call: .
v_call: TRBV7-8
clone_size: .
j_call: TRBJ2-2

cdr3_nt: TGTGCCTGGAGCCCCGGGGGCAATCAGCCCCAGCATTTT
cdr3_aa: CAWSPGGNQPQHF
d_call: .
v_call: TRBV30
clone_size: few
j_call: TRBJ1-5

cdr3_nt: TGTGCCAGCAGTACCCCGATCGGGACGTCTGTAAAACTGTTTTTT
cdr3_aa: CASSTPIGTSVKLFF
d_call: .
v_call: TRBV28
clone_size: .
j_call: TRBJ1-4

cdr3_nt: TGTGCCAGCAGCGTAAGTCGGACAGGCGATACGCAGTATTTT
cdr3_aa: CASSVSRTGDTQYF
d_call: TRBD1
v_call: TRBV9
clone_size: .
j_call: TRBJ2-3

cdr3_nt: TGCGCCAGCAGTCACCCGGCCCCTAGCGGGAGGGGAGAGCAGTTCTTC
cdr3_aa: CASSHPAPSGRGEQFF
d_call: TRBD2
v_call: TRBV23-1
clone_size: .
j_call: TRBJ2-1

cdr3_nt: TGTGCCAGCAGCTTGTGGGGTCTACTCCTCGGGGAGCTGTTTTTT
cdr3_aa: CASSLWGLLLGELFF
d_call: .
v_call: TRBV5-6
clone_size: .
j_call: TRBJ2-2

cdr3_nt: TGTGCCAGCAGCTTGGGCACCGCTGGAAACACCATATATTTT
cdr3_aa: CASSLGTAGNTIYF
d_call: .
v_call: TRBV5-4
clone_size: .
j_call: TRBJ1-3

cdr3_nt: TGTGCCAGCAGGATACAGGGTCGAAGGGCTTTCTTT
cdr3_aa: CASRIQGRRAFF
d_call: .
v_call: TRBV28
clone_size: .
j_call: TRBJ1-1

cdr3_nt: TGTGCCAGCAGTTACTCGCAGGGATTTGCTGAAGCTTTCTTT
cdr3_aa: CASSYSQGFAEAFF
d_call: .
v_call: TRBV6-6
clone_size: .
j_call: TRBJ1-1

cdr3_nt: TGTGCCAGCAGTACCATTTGGGGACGTCTCGAGAGCACTGAAGCTTTCTTT
cdr3_aa: CASSTIWGRLESTEAFF
d_call: .
v_call: TRBV28
clone_size: once
j_call: TRBJ1-1

cdr3_nt: TGTGCCAGCGGGACTAGCGGATTTCAAGAGACCCAGTACTTC
cdr3_aa: CASGTSGFQETQYF
d_call: TRBD2
v_call: TRBV5-4
clone_size: .
j_call: TRBJ2-5